This TCR beta chain was documented in a study of blood T cell repertoires in COVID-19. The J segment lost 2 bases and the V segment lost 7 bases, leaving 8 bases of the junction unmatched. Germline V CDR1 and CDR2: LNHDA, SQIVND (reference sequence). The CDR3 consists of 15 residues. Per the original data handling: Reference gene primer amplification gave nucleated cell count estimates. Sequencing was performed with immunoSEQ multiplex PCR; in TCRdb, only in-frame clones are kept and a portion is missing. That table is the source of V, J and clone size, and D and trimming were worked out from the DNA. The repertoire holds 110,000 to 150,000 clones, with around 89% as singletons. This clone was detected once.

This sequence originates from a man in his sixties with active or convalescent COVID-19. Sequenced sample: peripheral blood. The chain links TRBV19 to TRBJ2-4, with 7 bases that match TRBD1. CDR3 in amino acids: CASTPGQSPKNIQYF. The CDR3 coding sequence is TGTGCCAGTACCCCGGGACAGAGTCCCAAAAACATTCAGTACTTC.